This TCR beta chain was documented in a study of T-cell memory formation after mild COVID-19 (dated by TCRdb to about 2021). Notes on the research overall: Most TCR sequence clusters were specific to one of the two donors. Longitudinal TCRalpha and TCRbeta repertoire sequencing tracked T-cell clones expanding and contracting after mild COVID-19 in two donors. The cohort comprised two young, previously healthy adult volunteers, one female and one male.

This clonotype was seen repeatedly, ten times or more. Its antigen is currently not known. The input lacks base qualities; no much larger clone sits a single base away. Study-level results and caveats: Only a couple of mild cases were covered in the study, and larger cohorts including severe cases with pre-infection samples were considered necessary. Clones contracting from day 15 to 85 had balanced CD4/CD8 phenotypes, while a second wave expanding from day 15 to 37 was biased towards CD4+. Contracting CD4+ clones were located mainly in the CM and EM memory subsets, whereas CD8+ clones were found to be enriched in EMRA. Some responding clones were detected in pre-infection memory, which suggested that pre-existing cross-reactive memory T cells had joined the SARS-CoV-2 response. The second-wave clones that peaked on day 37 were not confirmed to be SARS-CoV-2 specific.

PBMCs were isolated by Ficoll-Paque density gradient centrifugation. The sequencer was an Illumina NovaSeq 6000. TCRalpha and TCRbeta cDNA libraries were built by 5'RACE with constant-segment primers, adding sample barcodes and unique molecular identifiers. Trizol reagent was used to extract RNA from every sample. Amplification of the libraries took two PCR steps, and the second step added a second sample barcode plus Illumina TruSeq adapters. Sequencing of the libraries was done on an Illumina NovaSeq, producing 2 x 150 bp paired-end reads. Per the source publication's procedure: With migec v1.2.7, reads were demultiplexed and then collapsed into UMI-guided consensus sequences. With mixcr v2.1.11, UMI consensuses were aligned to TRA and TRB V and J templates and assembled into clonotypes. A clonotype was counted as expanded or contracted only when both edgeR and NoisET called the clonotype significant, with the noise models trained on biological replicates. For edgeR calls, the thresholds were a false discovery rate-adjusted p below 0.01 and a log2 fold-change of 1. PCA with hierarchical clustering of max-normalized trajectories of the 1000 most abundant clonotypes was used as exploratory dynamics analysis. Each responding clone was given a CD4 or CD8 phenotype based on the CD4+ and CD8+ repertoires, which had been sequenced separately. Starting from the raw public reads, TCRdb applied fastp trimming at Q25, assembled clones with MiXCR and retained in-frame beta chains. Here each entry gathers all rows of one CDR3 protein and keeps the most common genes and DNA. It is TCRdb's table, rather than the study itself, that gives the V and J calls and clone size. This sample is represented by some 490,000 distinct CDR3 sequences; around a sixth of them were singletons. Of the sample, 9% to 15% is held by the ten largest clones.

The CDR3 measures 15 amino acids from cysteine to phenylalanine. CDR3 DNA is the only sequence kept; it has 45 bases, read in frame from the first base. The germline V gene (reference sequence) gives CDR1 as SGHKS and CDR2 as YYEKEE. A distance of 17 bases separates the germline ends of V and J, which lose 5 bases and 2 bases respectively. The chain is encoded by TRBV5-5 joined to TRBJ2-7; the D gene is perhaps TRBD1, from 6 matching bases. The origin of this receptor is an adult woman who had mild COVID-19 (a few samples of this study predate the infection). The sample titles of this study are shuffled in the database, so cell type and time point are left out; the donor was told from shared clones. Sequencing input: PBMCs or a T cell subset sorted from them (not recorded which). The sequenced DNA: TGTGCCAGCAGTACACAGGGAGTATCAACCTACGAGCAGTACTTC. It encodes CASSTQGVSTYEQYF. Where the CDR3 stops, the reference TRBV5-5 and TRBJ2-7 genes take over; the full variable domain is DAGVTQSPTHLIKTRGQQVTLRCSPISGHKSVSWYQQVLGQGPQFIFQYYEKEERGRGNFPDRFSARQFPNYSSELNVNALLLGDSALYLCASSTQGVSTYEQYFGPGTRLTVT.